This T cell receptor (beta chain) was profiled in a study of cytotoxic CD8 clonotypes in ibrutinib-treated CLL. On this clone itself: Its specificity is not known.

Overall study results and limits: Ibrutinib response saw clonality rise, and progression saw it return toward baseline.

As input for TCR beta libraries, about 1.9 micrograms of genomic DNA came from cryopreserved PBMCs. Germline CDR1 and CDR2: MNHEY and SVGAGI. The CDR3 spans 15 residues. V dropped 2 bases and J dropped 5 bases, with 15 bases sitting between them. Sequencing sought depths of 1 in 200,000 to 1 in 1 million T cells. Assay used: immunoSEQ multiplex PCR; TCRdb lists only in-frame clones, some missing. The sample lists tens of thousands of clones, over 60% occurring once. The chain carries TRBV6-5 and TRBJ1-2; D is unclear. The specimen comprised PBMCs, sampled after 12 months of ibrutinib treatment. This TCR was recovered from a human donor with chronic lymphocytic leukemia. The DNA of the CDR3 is TGTGCCAGCAGTTACACCGACCCGACTAGATATGGCTACACCTTC. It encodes CASSYTDPTRYGYTF.